This T cell receptor beta chain was recorded in a study of blood T cells in healthy people across ages. CDR1 is SGHRS, CDR2 YFSETQ, per germline. This CDR3 region has 14 residues. V was pared by 2 bases and J by 5 bases, with 12 bases between. This clonotype was seen more than once but under ten times. The antigen is not known. Points from the study as a whole: The CMV status of each donor remained undetermined, and this could have confounded shifts in expanded clonotypes. Age advanced and TCR beta diversity per million T cells fell, roughly linearly.

A sample-barcoded 5' primer and a J-beta primer mix were used in a second PCR of roughly 6 to 12 cycles. TCRdb re-analysed the 5' RACE reads in MiXCR, keeping a single row per CDR3 protein. The sample has 650,000 to 950,000 distinct CDR3 sequences; under 55% are singletons. V and J are TRBV5-1 and TRBJ2-3; TRBD1 might be the D (5 bases). The source is a man aged 55 to 69 in good health. The sample comprised blood. The CDR3 spells CASSFGQGVDTQYF. CDR3 in DNA: TGCGCCAGCAGCTTTGGGCAGGGCGTAGATACGCAGTATTTT.